Sequencing of this TCR beta chain was carried out in a study of OX40 agonist ivuxolimab in advanced cancers. Regarding the research as a whole: Ivuxolimab was a fully human IgG2 agonistic monoclonal antibody targeting the costimulatory receptor OX40 (CD134). Intravenous ivuxolimab was administered to patients every 2 weeks at six dose levels: 0.01, 0.1, 0.3, 1.5, 3 and 10 mg/kg. Of the roughly 51 patients in dose escalation, 19 had hepatocellular carcinoma, approximately 15 had melanoma, 9 had renal cell carcinoma and 9 had head and neck cancer. In the dose-escalation cohort, 75% to 85% of patients were male, and the mean age was around 65 years with a range of about 20 to 79. Patients were allowed to have had prior anti-PD-1, anti-PD-L1 or anti-CTLA-4 therapy, and approximately 43% of the dose-escalation patients had previously received checkpoint inhibitors. Partial responses occurred in three dose-escalation patients, of whom one had hepatocellular carcinoma and two had cutaneous melanoma. Peripheral TCRbeta sequencing aimed to test whether ivuxolimab altered TCR sequence diversity and caused clonal T-cell expansion. The paper reports the monotherapy dose-escalation portion (N ≈ 50 patients) of the phase I ivuxolimab trial. Summary of the overall study and its limitations: Which antigens the clonally expanded peripheral T cells were specific for was not determined. In the 0.1-3.0 mg/kg groups, partial responders had among the lowest normalized peripheral clonal expansion, particularly in CD8+ T cells. Clonal expansion of both CD4+ and CD8+ blood T cells was observed from baseline to week 6 at doses 0.1 to 3.0 mg/kg. On average, CD8+ T cells showed more expanded clones than CD4+ T cells after ivuxolimab. Low levels of normalized T-cell clonal expansion were also shown by some nonresponding patients.

Including the terminal cysteine and phenylalanine, the CDR3 comprises 13 residues. Only the CDR3 portion is preserved as DNA: 39 bases, with reading frame beginning at the first base. The germline V gene provides CDR1 KGHSH and CDR2 LQKENI. V was cut back by 4 bases and J by 4 bases, leaving a gap of 9 bases between them. Points on this clone: No antigen is known for it. Base qualities are missing; no much larger clone stands one base away.

To sequence the TCRbeta CDR3 region, genomic DNA was isolated from the sorted cells. The immunoSEQ Assay was used to sequence the TCRbeta CDR3 regions. This immuneACCESS table, as held by TCRdb, lists in-frame sequences with V and J called but not all clones. Of the missing ones, under half trace to an unresolved V gene in checked studies; the others have no known cause. In this sample the table shows around 64,000 clones, about 85% of which occur a single time. About 1.3% of the sample belongs to the ten largest clones. Patients with autoimmune disease history or receiving systemic immunosuppression were excluded from the trial. Peripheral blood for TCR sequencing was drawn from every dose cohort at baseline, at cycle 4 day 1 and at cycle 7 day 1. Samples came from an open-label, multicenter, first-in-human phase I dose-escalation trial of ivuxolimab. Adults with locally advanced or metastatic head and neck squamous cell, hepatocellular, melanoma or renal cell carcinoma were enrolled in the trial. Before TCR sequencing, CD4+ T cells and CD8+ T cells from peripheral blood were sorted into separate populations.

The clonotype originates from an adult with an advanced solid tumor such as melanoma, head and neck, liver or kidney cancer. The V and J segments used are TRBV18 and TRBJ2-3, and TRBD1 may be the D gene, going by 5 matching bases. The sample consisted of CD4+ or CD8+ T cells sorted from blood, taken in a trial of the OX40 agonist ivuxolimab. CDR3 sequence: CASSHAGSDTQYF. In nucleotides, the sequence is TGTGCCAGCTCACACGCAGGGTCAGATACGCAGTATTTT. Joined to the reference TRBV18 and TRBJ2-3 proteins, this CDR3 gives the full variable domain: NAGVMQNPRHLVRRRGQEARLRCSPMKGHSHVYWYRQLPEEGLKFMVYLQKENIIDESGMPKERFSAEFPKEGPSILRIQQVVRGDSAAYFCASSHAGSDTQYFGPGTRLTVL.